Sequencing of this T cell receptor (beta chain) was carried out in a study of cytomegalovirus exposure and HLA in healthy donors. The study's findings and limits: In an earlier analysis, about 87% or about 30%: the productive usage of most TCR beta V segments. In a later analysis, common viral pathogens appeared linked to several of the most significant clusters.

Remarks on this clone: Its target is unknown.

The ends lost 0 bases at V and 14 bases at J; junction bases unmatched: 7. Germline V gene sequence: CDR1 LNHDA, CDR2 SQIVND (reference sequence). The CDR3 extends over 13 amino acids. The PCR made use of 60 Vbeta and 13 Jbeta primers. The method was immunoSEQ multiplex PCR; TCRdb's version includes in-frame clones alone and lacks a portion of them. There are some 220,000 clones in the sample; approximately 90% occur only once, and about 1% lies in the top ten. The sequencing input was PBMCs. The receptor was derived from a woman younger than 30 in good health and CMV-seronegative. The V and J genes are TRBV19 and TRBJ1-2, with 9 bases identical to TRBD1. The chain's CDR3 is CASSIDSGQGKTF. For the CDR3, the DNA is TGTGCCAGTAGTATAGACTCGGGACAGGGTAAAACCTTC.